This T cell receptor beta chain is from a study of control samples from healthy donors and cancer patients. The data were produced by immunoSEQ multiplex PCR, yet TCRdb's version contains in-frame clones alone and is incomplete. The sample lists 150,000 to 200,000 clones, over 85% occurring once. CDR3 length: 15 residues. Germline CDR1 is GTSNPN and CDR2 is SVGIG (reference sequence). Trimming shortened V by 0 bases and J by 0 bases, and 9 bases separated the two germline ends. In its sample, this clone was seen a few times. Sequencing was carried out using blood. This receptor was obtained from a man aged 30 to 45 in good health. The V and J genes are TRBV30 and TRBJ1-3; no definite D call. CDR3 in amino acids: CAWSVGGHSGNTIYF. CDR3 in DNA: TGTGCCTGGAGTGTAGGCGGTCACTCTGGAAACACCATATATTTT.